This paragraph reports one T cell receptor beta chain. The antigen this receptor binds is unknown. Base qualities are not at hand, and no much larger clone is one base apart. The entry originates in a study of siplizumab effects on memory and regulatory T cells (dated by TCRdb to 2018 to 2020). Notes on the research overall: The effect of the anti-CD2 antibody siplizumab on alloreactive T-cell subsets was examined in allogeneic mixed lymphocyte reactions constructed from human PBMCs. Beyond this particular receptor, the publication reports: Among mappable alloreactive CD4+ clones, the Treg-derived fraction averaged around 69% with siplizumab versus around 29% in control reactions. Compared with memory T cells, unstimulated naive T cells appeared more diverse, and naive cells seemed to make a substantial contribution to the alloresponse. For roughly 80-97% of proliferating CD4+ or CD8+ clones, no naive or memory phenotype could be assigned. Sequences below about 10^-5 frequency were poorly captured, so only a minor fraction of alloreactive clones could be mapped to unstimulated subsets. The cumulative frequency of alloreactive sequences traceable to unstimulated CD4+ memory T cells was significantly reduced by siplizumab. No functional confirmation was obtained for the suppressive function of proliferating Tregs from siplizumab cultures.

Sorted unstimulated T cells, along with proliferating T cells recovered from mixed lymphocyte reactions, underwent TCRbeta CDR3 sequencing. Fresh whole blood from around 11 HLA-typed healthy donors was used to isolate PBMCs. The method was the immunoSEQ multiplex PCR assay. The deep sequencing platform assayed 90,000 to 100,000 TCR templates per sample. Genomic DNA extracted from sorted T cells was used for TCRbeta CDR3 sequencing. Regarding the original processing steps: Clonal analysis of TCRbeta CDR3 data was done in the R programming language. Comparing unstimulated samples against CFSE-low samples taken after the reaction was how alloreactive CD4+ and CD8+ clones were defined. Alloreactive CD4+ clones were assigned to regulatory or non-regulatory origin by matching sequences to sorted unstimulated Treg and non-Treg repertoires. Entries here come from immuneACCESS through TCRdb and include only in-frame sequences with V and J called. Some clones fail to appear in such tables; in the studies checked, an unresolved V gene covers under half of the shortfall, and the cause of the remainder is unknown. Clonal size and the V and J genes are those of that table, whereas D and trimming came from the DNA. The sample table contains more than 50,000 clones; only one count was recorded for more than 85% of them. Jointly, the top ten make up about 40% of the sample.

The sequencing input was CD8+ T cells sorted from blood. This receptor was taken from a human donor in good health.

The CDR3 reads CASSLGLGQNIQYF. At the DNA level, the sequence is TGTGCCAGCAGTTTAGGCCTGGGGCAAAACATTCAGTACTTC. Rearrangement joined TRBV27 to TRBJ2-4; 5 matching bases give a weak D call of TRBD1. Cut back by 2 bases and 5 bases, the V and J ends lie 10 bases apart. The CDR3 contains 14 residues, cysteine and phenylalanine counted. CDR3 DNA is the only sequence kept; it has 42 bases, read in frame from the first base. The germline V gene (reference sequence) yields MNHEY for CDR1 and SMNVEV for CDR2.